The present T cell receptor beta chain was sequenced within a study of blood T cell repertoires in COVID-19. TCRdb keeps only in-frame clones here, not all; method: immunoSEQ multiplex PCR. Among 200,000 to 300,000 clones listed, 92% were seen once. Germline CDR1 is SNHLY and CDR2 is FYNNEI. Trimming left V 1 base short and J 4 bases short, with 14 bases between. The CDR3 spans 17 residues. This TCR derives from a man aged 25-45 years with COVID-19, enrolled during active disease. The chain combines TRBV2 with TRBJ1-6; tentative D call: TRBD1 (6 bases). Source material: peripheral blood. CDR3 amino acids: CASSEEGRGGYNSPLHF. The CDR3 region has the DNA TGTGCCAGCAGTGAAGAGGGTAGGGGGGGGTATAATTCACCCCTCCACTTT.